What follows are 5 T cell receptor beta chains derived from one specimen sequenced in a study of blood T cell repertoires in COVID-19. Method: immunoSEQ multiplex PCR; TCRdb's copy keeps in-frame clones and lacks some. The sample consists of under 350,000 clones, approximately 82% of them appearing once. The specimen was peripheral blood. The receptors were gathered from a man in his sixties who had recovered from COVID-19.

The chain has TRBV6-1 and TRBJ2-7, with 7 bases matching TRBD1. CDR1 is MNHNS and CDR2 is SASEGT in the germline V gene. With V trimmed by 1 base and J by 2 bases, 8 bases remained unmatched. CDR3 length: 16 amino acids. CDR3 DNA: TGTGCCAGCAGTGAAGTTTCCGGGACAGTCGCCTACGAGCAGTACTTC. It specifies CASSEVSGTVAYEQYF.

This clone was counted between two and nine times. V is TRBV30 and J is TRBJ2-1; the D gene is possibly TRBD2 (6 bases). The V gene's germline CDR1 is GTSNPN and CDR2 SVGIG (reference sequence). CDR3 length equals 13 residues. CDR3 sequence reads: CACGVRVDNEQFF. Written as DNA, the CDR3 is TGTGCTTGCGGGGTTCGCGTCGACAATGAGCAGTTCTTC.

V is TRBV7-2 and J is TRBJ1-4; D call uncertain. Germline-derived CDR1 and CDR2 are SGHTA and FQGNSA. The length of the CDR3 is 14 residues. V was cut by 4 bases and J by 5 bases, with 11 bases left in between. The CDR3 DNA reads TGTGCCAGCAGCTCGACCGGGAACAATGAAAAACTGTTTTTT. Its protein is CASSSTGNNEKLFF.

For the CDR3, the DNA is TGCGCCAGCAGCCCCTCAAGTTTAGGGGTGGGTCAAGAGACCCAGTACTTC. Protein: CASSPSSLGVGQETQYF. This sequence joins TRBV5-1 and TRBJ2-5; tentatively, D is TRBD1 (5 bases). The germline gives CDR1 SGHRS, CDR2 YFSETQ. This CDR3 has 17 amino acids. Between the trimmed V and J ends, which lost 4 bases and 2 bases, there was a span of 21 bases.

The chain combines TRBV29-1 with TRBJ2-1; 8 bases fit TRBD1. V lost 6 bases to trimming and J lost 15 bases; unmatched junction nucleotides: 10. From germline, CDR1 is SQVTM and CDR2 ANQGSEA. This CDR3 has 11 residues. Here the CDR3 reads CSVARTGSTFF. CDR3 coding DNA: TGCAGCGTGGCCCGGACAGGGAGTACGTTCTTC.